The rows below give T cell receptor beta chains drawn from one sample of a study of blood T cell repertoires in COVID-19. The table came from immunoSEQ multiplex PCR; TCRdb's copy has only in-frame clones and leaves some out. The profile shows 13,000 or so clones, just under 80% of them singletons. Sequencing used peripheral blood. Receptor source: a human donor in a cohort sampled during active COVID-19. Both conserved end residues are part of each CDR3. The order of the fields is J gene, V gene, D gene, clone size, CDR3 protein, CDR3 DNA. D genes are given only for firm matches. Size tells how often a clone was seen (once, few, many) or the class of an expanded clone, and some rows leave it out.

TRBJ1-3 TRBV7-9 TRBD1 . CASGTARSGNTIYF TGTGCCAGCGGGACAGCCCGCTCTGGAAACACCATATATTTT
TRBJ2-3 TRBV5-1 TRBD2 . CASSLVPSGKDTQYF TGCGCCAGCAGCTTGGTGCCTAGCGGGAAAGATACGCAGTATTTT
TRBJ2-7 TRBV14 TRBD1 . CASNPGGGQGRYEQYF TGTGCCAGCAATCCAGGGGGGGGACAGGGGCGCTACGAGCAGTACTTC
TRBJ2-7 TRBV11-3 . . CASSLGQGGEQYF TGTGCCAGCAGCTTAGGGCAGGGCGGTGAGCAGTACTTC
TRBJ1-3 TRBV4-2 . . CASSQEAGHYGNTIYF TGTGCCAGCAGCCAAGAGGCCGGACATTATGGAAACACCATATATTTT
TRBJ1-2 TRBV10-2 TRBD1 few CASSESGTGDQYGYTF TGCGCCAGCAGTGAGTCGGGGACAGGGGATCAGTATGGCTACACCTTC
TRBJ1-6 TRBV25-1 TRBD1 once CASSWTGDNSPLHF TGTGCCAGCAGTTGGACAGGGGATAATTCACCCCTCCACTTT
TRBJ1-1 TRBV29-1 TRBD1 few CSADRGGTEAFF TGCAGCGCCGACAGGGGCGGTACTGAAGCTTTCTTT
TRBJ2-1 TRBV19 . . CASSISGQSYNEQFF TGTGCCAGTAGTATTTCAGGGCAATCCTACAATGAGCAGTTCTTC
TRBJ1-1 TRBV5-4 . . CASSLGRAQVNTEAFF TGTGCCAGCAGCTTGGGAAGGGCACAGGTGAACACTGAAGCTTTCTTT
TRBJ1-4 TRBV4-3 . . CASSQDGSFNEKLFF TGCGCCAGCAGCCAAGACGGTAGCTTCAATGAAAAACTGTTTTTT
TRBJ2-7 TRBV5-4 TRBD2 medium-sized CASSWDSGGHSF TGTGCCAGCAGCTGGGATAGCGGGGGCCATTCCTTC
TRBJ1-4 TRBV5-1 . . CASSLLGAGATNEKLFF TGCGCCAGCAGCTTGCTGGGGGCCGGGGCAACTAATGAAAAACTGTTTTTT
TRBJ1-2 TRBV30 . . CAWSVGAGGYTF TGTGCCTGGAGTGTGGGAGCTGGCGGCTACACCTTC
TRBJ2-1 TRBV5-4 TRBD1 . CASSPGTGGDDEQFF TGTGCCAGCAGCCCCGGGACAGGGGGGGACGATGAGCAGTTCTTC
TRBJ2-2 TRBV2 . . CASKGTGDGELFF TGTGCCAGCAAGGGGACGGGAGACGGGGAGCTGTTTTTT
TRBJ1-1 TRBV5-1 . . CASSLALQGPLGTEAFF TGCGCCAGCAGCTTGGCCTTGCAGGGCCCGCTCGGCACTGAAGCTTTCTTT
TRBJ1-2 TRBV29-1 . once CSVEDEAIGYTF TGCAGCGTTGAAGACGAGGCGATTGGCTACACCTTC
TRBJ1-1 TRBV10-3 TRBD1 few CAISLTGGTEAFF TGTGCCATCAGCCTGACAGGGGGCACTGAAGCTTTCTTT
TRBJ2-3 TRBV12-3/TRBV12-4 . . CASSSYSTQYF TGTGCCAGCAGTTCTTATAGCACGCAGTATTTT
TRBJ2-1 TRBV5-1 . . CASSSQLVYNEQFF TGCGCCAGCAGCTCTCAGTTGGTCTACAATGAGCAGTTCTTC
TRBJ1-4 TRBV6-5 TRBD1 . CASRPDRAWGEKLFF TGTGCCAGCAGACCCGACAGGGCCTGGGGTGAAAAACTGTTTTTT
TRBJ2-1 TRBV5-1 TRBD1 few CASSLVGTGSYNEQFF TGCGCCAGCAGCTTGGTCGGGACAGGGTCTTATAATGAGCAGTTCTTC
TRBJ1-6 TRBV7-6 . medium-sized CASSFLQGKRQNSPLHF TGTGCCAGCAGCTTTCTCCAGGGGAAACGACAGAATTCACCCCTCCACTTT
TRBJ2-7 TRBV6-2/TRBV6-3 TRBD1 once CASSVVGTGTHEQYF TGTGCCAGCAGTGTCGTCGGGACAGGGACCCACGAGCAGTACTTC
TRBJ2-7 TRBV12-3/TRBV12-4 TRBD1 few CASSLNRGYEQYF TGTGCCAGCAGTTTAAACAGGGGGTACGAGCAGTACTTC
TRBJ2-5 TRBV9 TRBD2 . CASSVGSGGFQETQYF TGTGCCAGCAGCGTAGGGTCGGGGGGGTTCCAAGAGACCCAGTACTTC
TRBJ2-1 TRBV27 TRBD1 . CASSSWDRGVYNEQFF TGTGCCAGCAGTTCCTGGGACAGGGGCGTATACAATGAGCAGTTCTTC
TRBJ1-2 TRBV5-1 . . CASSLDSLSGGYTF TGCGCCAGCAGCTTGGACAGCCTCTCCGGTGGCTACACCTTC
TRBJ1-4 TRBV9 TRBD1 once CASSDARDRVLGLRLFF TGTGCCAGCAGCGACGCCCGGGACAGGGTTCTAGGTTTACGTCTGTTTTTT
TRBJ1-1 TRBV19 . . CASTPLDRNTEAFF TGTGCCAGTACCCCACTGGACAGGAACACTGAAGCTTTCTTT
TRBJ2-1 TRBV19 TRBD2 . CASSTGGGSNEQFF TGTGCCAGTAGTACGGGAGGTGGGTCCAATGAGCAGTTCTTC
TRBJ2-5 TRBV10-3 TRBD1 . CAISPRTGEETQYF TGTGCCATCAGTCCACGGACAGGGGAAGAGACCCAGTACTTC
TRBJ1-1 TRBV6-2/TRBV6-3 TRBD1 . CASSYDRETEAFF TGTGCCAGCAGTTACGACAGGGAAACTGAAGCTTTCTTT
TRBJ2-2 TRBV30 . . CAWSVLAPGELFF TGTGCCTGGAGTGTACTAGCCCCCGGGGAGCTGTTTTTT
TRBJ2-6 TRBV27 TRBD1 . CASFPLRAQGEGANVLTF TGTGCCAGCTTCCCTCTGAGGGCGCAGGGGGAAGGGGCCAACGTCCTGACTTTC
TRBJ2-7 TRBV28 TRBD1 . CASSFPGQGRRGEQYF TGTGCCAGCAGTTTTCCGGGACAGGGTCGTCGTGGAGAGCAGTACTTC
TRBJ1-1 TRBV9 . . CASSVATGIDTEAFF TGTGCCAGCAGCGTAGCTACAGGGATTGACACTGAAGCTTTCTTT
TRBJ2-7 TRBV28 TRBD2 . CASSATSGGSYEQYF TGTGCCAGCAGTGCAACTAGCGGGGGGTCCTACGAGCAGTACTTC
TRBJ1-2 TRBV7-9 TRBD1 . CASSQLPGQGDFDYGYTF TGTGCCAGCAGCCAACTCCCGGGACAGGGGGATTTTGACTATGGCTACACCTTC
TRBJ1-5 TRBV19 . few CASSTPLRGYQPQHF TGTGCCAGTAGTACCCCTCTTAGGGGTTATCAGCCCCAGCATTTT
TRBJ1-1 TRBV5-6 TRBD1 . CASSPTGVNTEAFF TGTGCCAGCAGCCCGACAGGGGTGAACACTGAAGCTTTCTTT
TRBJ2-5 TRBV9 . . CASSSGQETQYF TGTGCCAGCAGCTCGGGACAAGAGACCCAGTACTTC
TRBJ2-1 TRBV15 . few CATSRDPGRFNEQFF TGTGCCACCAGCAGAGATCCGGGGAGATTCAATGAGCAGTTCTTC
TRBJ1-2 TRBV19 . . CATSTAGRGYTF TGTGCCACCTCCACGGCAGGCCGGGGCTACACCTTC
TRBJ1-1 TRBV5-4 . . CASSPDSGHPDAFF TGTGCCAGCAGCCCCGACTCGGGACACCCGGACGCTTTCTTT
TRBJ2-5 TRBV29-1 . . CSVEPTEKTQYF TGCAGCGTTGAGCCGACAGAAAAGACCCAGTACTTC
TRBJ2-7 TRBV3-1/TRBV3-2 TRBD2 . CASSQDSGPGGEQYF TGTGCCAGCAGCCAAGATTCCGGACCGGGAGGGGAGCAGTACTTC
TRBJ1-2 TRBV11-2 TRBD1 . CASSFDRVYGYTF TGTGCCAGCAGCTTCGACAGGGTCTATGGCTACACCTTC